The 20 T cell receptor beta chains listed next were all sequenced from one sample in a study of Ad26.COV2.S vaccination and SARS-CoV-2 variants. This sample's treatment: roughly 18 received Ad26.COV2.S at low or high dose, single or two shots; five or six received placebo; per-sample allocation not given. Vaccine and placebo recipients were sampled on day 63 after the first injection. Repertoires were generated with immunoSEQ multiplex PCR, while TCRdb's copy carries only in-frame clones and drops some. The sample has a few hundred thousand clones, roughly 85% seen once. Here the sequenced sample was peripheral blood, taken in a trial of Ad26.COV2.S vaccine versus placebo. The source of these receptors is a person between 18 and 59 years old who received the Ad26.COV2.S COVID-19 vaccine or a placebo.

The rearrangement joins TRBV9 to TRBJ2-7; D not certain. The CDR3 covers 16 residues. Germline-derived CDR1 and CDR2 are SGDLS and YYNGEE. Trimming cost V 0 bases and J 0 bases, with 13 bases left between them. CDR3 amino acids: CASSVGTVLSSYEQYF. The CDR3 region has the DNA TGTGCCAGCAGCGTAGGGACGGTTCTAAGCTCCTACGAGCAGTACTTC.

This chain uses TRBV18 with TRBJ2-3; maybe TRBD1 (5 bases). The CDR3 extends over 16 amino acids. Deletions cut 2 bases from V and 4 bases from J, with 16 bases between. CDR1 and CDR2 from the germline V gene are KGHSH and LQKENI. The CDR3 loop reads CASSPRRLLGPDTQYF. DNA for the CDR3: TGTGCCAGCTCACCAAGACGGCTCCTGGGGCCAGATACGCAGTATTTT.

The chain links TRBV3-1 (or the pseudogene TRBV3-2) to TRBJ2-5; the match to TRBD1 covers 7 bases. The junction had 10 bases not matched to a gene; V was cut back by 11 bases and J by 1 base. From germline, CDR1 is LGHDT and CDR2 YNNKEL (reference sequence). This CDR3 has 14 residues. In DNA, the CDR3 is TGTGCCCCCTCGAGTGGGACAGTCCAAGAGACCCAGTACTTC. Protein sequence: CAPSSGTVQETQYF.

The chain recombines TRBV7-3 with TRBJ1-1; no clear D. V lost 2 bases and J lost 1, with 11 bases in between. Germline loops: CDR1 SGHTA, CDR2 FQGTGA. This CDR3 has 15 amino acids. The CDR3 region has the DNA TGTGCCAGCAGCTTACAATACCTAGGGAACACTGAAGCTTTCTTT. Residues: CASSLQYLGNTEAFF. The complete variable domain, with remaining parts taken from reference TRBV7-3 and TRBJ1-1, reads GAGVSQTPSNKVTEKGKYVELRCDPISGHTALYWYRQSLGQGPEFLIYFQGTGAADDSGLPNDRFFAVRPEGSVSTLKIQRTERGDSAVYLCASSLQYLGNTEAFFGQGTRLTVV.

A single count supports this clone. The CDR3 sequence is CSVPGLATNTGELFF. The CDR3 DNA reads TGCAGCGTTCCAGGACTTGCCACGAACACCGGGGAGCTGTTTTTT. The J gene is TRBJ2-2, the V gene TRBV29-1; the D gene is possibly TRBD2 (5 bases). Germline V CDR1 and CDR2: SQVTM, ANQGSEA. This CDR3 is 15 amino acids long. The germline V and J ends were trimmed by 5 bases and 0 bases, with 13 bases remaining between them.

CDR3 nucleotides: TGTGCCAGCAGCGAGGGACTAGCGCTGAATGAGCAGTTCTTC. It yields the protein CASSEGLALNEQFF. The V and J genes are TRBV5-4 and TRBJ2-1; TRBD2 agrees at 10 bases. Germline trimming cut 4 bases from V and 7 bases from J; bases unmatched to any gene: 5. The CDR3 totals 14 residues. Germline V gene sequence: CDR1 SGHNT, CDR2 YYREEE (reference sequence).

This chain connects TRBV7-9 to TRBJ1-4; a possible D gene is TRBD1 (6 bases). There are 16 residues in the CDR3. V shed 5 bases and J shed 0 bases, with 13 bases lying between them. Germline V CDR1 and CDR2: SEHNR, FQNEAQ (reference sequence). CDR3 coding DNA: TGTGCCAGCAGCCACTCAGGACAGTCAACTAATGAAAAACTGTTTTTT. As protein: CASSHSGQSTNEKLFF. Full variable domain (rest looked up from reference TRBV7-9 and TRBJ1-4): DTGVSQNPRHKITKRGQNVTFRCDPISEHNRLYWYRQTLGQGPEFLTYFQNEAQLEKSRLLSDRFSAERPKGSFSTLEIQRTEQGDSAMYLCASSHSGQSTNEKLFFGSGTQLSVL.

This clone was counted a few times. The identical CDR3 is also encoded by other nucleotide sequences in the sample. This chain uses TRBV2 with TRBJ1-5; possible D gene TRBD1, 5 bases. The ends were cut back, 6 bases at V and 4 bases at J, with 7 bases in the middle. Germline V gene lookup returns CDR1 SNHLY and CDR2 FYNNEI. The CDR3 is 12 amino acids. In DNA form, the CDR3 reads TGTGCCAGCAGCGGGGGGAATCAGCCCCAGCATTTT. Translated: CASSGGNQPQHF.

V gene TRBV19 combines with J gene TRBJ1-4, with no clear D. Trimming took off 6 bases at V and 8 bases at J, with 10 bases between the two ends. Germline assignment: CDR1 LNHDA and CDR2 SQIVND (reference sequence). The CDR3 is 12 amino acids. The CDR3 loop reads CASRWTGEKLFF. DNA of the CDR3: TGTGCCAGTAGGTGGACGGGGGAAAAACTGTTTTTT.

V is TRBV7-8 and J is TRBJ2-6, with 7 bases that match TRBD1. Germline trimming cut 5 bases from V and 1 base from J; bases unmatched to any gene: 14. The CDR3 contains 19 residues. Germline-derived CDR1 and CDR2 are SGHVS and FQNEAQ. The CDR3 sequence is CASSTSTRGRQSGANVLTF. The CDR3 DNA is TGTGCCAGCAGCACGTCTACTAGGGGGCGTCAATCTGGGGCCAACGTCCTGACTTTC. The complete variable domain, with remaining parts taken from reference TRBV7-8 and TRBJ2-6, reads GAGVSQSPRYKVAKRGQDVALRCDPISGHVSLFWYQQALGQGPEFLTYFQNEAQLDKSGLPSDRFFAERPEGSVSTLKIQRTQQEDSAVYLCASSTSTRGRQSGANVLTFGAGSRLTVL.

The genes are TRBV25-1 and TRBJ2-5; D uncertain. The CDR3 has 14 residues. Germline V gene lookup returns CDR1 MGHDK and CDR2 SYGVNS. Between the trimmed V and J ends, which lost 5 bases and 5 bases, there was a span of 15 bases. CDR3 loop: CASSPLGFKETQYF. The CDR3, as DNA: TGTGCCAGCAGTCCCCTTGGGTTTAAGGAGACCCAGTACTTC.

This clone showed up just a few times. V and J are TRBV19 and TRBJ1-2; D call uncertain. This CDR3 has 13 amino acids. Per germline, CDR1 LNHDA and CDR2 SQIVND (reference sequence). Trimming pared 9 bases from V and 8 bases from J, leaving 19 bases between. CDR3 amino acids: CASLDMGSGGYTF. In DNA form, the CDR3 reads TGTGCCAGCCTTGACATGGGATCGGGAGGCTACACCTTC.

The V and J genes are TRBV18 and TRBJ2-2, with D possibly being TRBD1 (6 bases). V lost 3 bases and J lost 10, with 12 bases in between. CDR3 length: 13 residues. CDR1 and CDR2 (germline): KGHSH, LQKENI. The CDR3 DNA is TGTGCCAGCTCACCGGGGGCTGGGTTGGAGCTGTTTTTT. Its translation is CASSPGAGLELFF.

The chain is built from TRBV9 and TRBJ2-5; the D is unclear. CDR3 length equals 14 residues. Germline CDR1 SGDLS, CDR2 YYNGEE. Deletions cut 0 bases from V and 2 bases from J, with 8 bases between. The CDR3 DNA follows: TGTGCCAGCAGCGTAGCCTCACAGCAAGAGACCCAGTACTTC. Protein sequence: CASSVASQQETQYF.

V gene TRBV6-6 combines with J gene TRBJ2-7; 14 bases map to TRBD2. The ends lost 7 bases at V and 5 bases at J; junction bases unmatched: 7. This CDR3 has 15 amino acids. Germline values: CDR1 MNHNY, CDR2 SVGAGI (reference sequence). CDR3 region: CASISGTSGSHEQYF. CDR3 sequence (DNA): TGTGCCAGCATTTCCGGGACTAGCGGGAGCCACGAGCAGTACTTC.

The chain couples TRBV13 to TRBJ1-1; D not resolved. V lost 3 bases, J lost 1 base, and 15 bases lay in between. The germline V gene encodes CDR1 PRHDT and CDR2 FYEKMQ (reference sequence). The CDR3 covers 16 residues. CDR3 coding DNA: TGTGCCAGCAGCTTTTATTTGTCGACCCGGAACACTGAAGCTTTCTTT. It codes for CASSFYLSTRNTEAFF.

Here the CDR3 DNA reads TGTGCCAGCAGTTACGGGGGACTAGCGGGGGGCCGATCCTACAATGAGCAGTTCTTC. The encoded protein is CASSYGGLAGGRSYNEQFF. The chain combines TRBV7-2 with TRBJ2-1; 15 bases agree with TRBD2. Losses at the gene ends were 6 bases for V and 1 base for J; bases not matched to a gene: 10. Germline CDR1 reads SGHTA; CDR2 reads FQGNSA. The CDR3 sequence is 19 residues long.

The chain combines TRBV10-3 with TRBJ1-1; no reliable D call. Deletions cut 2 bases from V and 7 bases from J, with 20 bases between. The CDR3 spans 16 residues. CDR1 is ENHRY and CDR2 is SYGVKD in the germline V gene. The CDR3 is CAISEGEGIPPFEAFF. Written as DNA, the CDR3 is TGTGCCATCAGTGAGGGTGAAGGGATCCCCCCCTTTGAAGCTTTCTTT.

This chain joins TRBV9 and TRBJ2-3, with D perhaps TRBD2 (5 bases). The CDR3 length is 15 residues. Trimming cost V 4 bases and J 5 bases, with 17 bases left between them. Germline V gene sequence: CDR1 SGDLS, CDR2 YYNGEE. The CDR3 spells CASSSRAQEGDTQYF. CDR3 nucleotides: TGTGCCAGCAGCTCTCGGGCCCAAGAGGGAGATACGCAGTATTTT. The full variable domain, in which reference TRBV9 and TRBJ2-3 provide the parts outside the CDR3, is DSGVTQTPKHLITATGQRVTLRCSPRSGDLSVYWYQQSLDQGLQFLIQYYNGEERAKGNILERFSAQQFPDLHSELNLSSLELGDSALYFCASSSRAQEGDTQYFGPGTRLTVL.

The CDR3, as DNA: TGTGCCAGCAGGCAGATCGTCTCCGATGAGCAGTTCTTC. Translating gives CASRQIVSDEQFF. The gene calls are TRBV3-1 (or the pseudogene TRBV3-2) and TRBJ2-1; unclear D gene. The length of the CDR3 is 13 residues. Germline V gene lookup returns CDR1 LGHDT and CDR2 YNNKEL (reference sequence). V was trimmed by 6 bases and J by 8 bases, leaving 14 bases between them.